This T cell receptor (beta chain) was captured by sequencing in a study of blood T cell repertoires in COVID-19. Across the whole study: COVID-19 samples, acute and convalescent, were from the United States, Italy and Spain. PBMCs, B-cell-depleted T cells, or T cells were the source of the cDNA or gDNA that made up the material.

Per the original methods: By means of reference gene primer amplification, nucleated cell counts were estimated. TCRdb's copy holds only in-frame clones and misses some; the assay was immunoSEQ multiplex PCR. V and J calls and clone size are given by that table; D and trimming were obtained from the DNA. The table records about 120,000 clones, about 79% of them present only once. The CDR3 runs 15 residues. Between the trimmed V and J ends, which lost 0 bases and 4 bases, there was a span of 12 bases. The germline V gene has CDR1 LGHNA and CDR2 YNFKEQ. This clone came up a few times. The chain joins TRBV4-2 to TRBJ1-2; D not resolved. The material sequenced was peripheral blood. This TCR was sampled from a woman older than 75 with acute or convalescent COVID-19. CDR3 DNA sequence: TGTGCCAGCAGCCAAGACTCGGGGATCTTCTATGGCTACACCTTC. It translates to CASSQDSGIFYGYTF.